One and the same sample provided the 6 T cell receptor beta chains below, sequenced in a study of blood T cell repertoires in COVID-19. Clones were read by immunoSEQ multiplex PCR, and TCRdb kept only the in-frame ones, dropping some. The repertoire has 25,000 to 35,000 clones, roughly two thirds of them found once; the top ten carry around a sixth. Sequenced: peripheral blood. The source is a human donor in a cohort sampled during active COVID-19.

This clone was detected many times. The chain uses TRBV7-9 and TRBJ1-5, with D possibly TRBD1 on 5 matching bases. CDR1 and CDR2 (germline): SEHNR, FQNEAQ (reference sequence). V was shortened by 7 bases and J by 3 bases, with 10 bases between the two germline ends. There are 13 residues in the CDR3. CDR3 in amino acids: CASMGQVNQPQHF. As DNA, the CDR3 is TGTGCCAGCATGGGGCAGGTCAATCAGCCCCAGCATTTT.

The J gene is TRBJ1-5, the V gene TRBV7-9, with 7 bases fitting TRBD1. J gave up 4 bases and V 6 bases, and 3 bases lay outside the gene matches. The germline V gene encodes CDR1 SEHNR and CDR2 FQNEAQ (reference sequence). This CDR3 is built from 13 residues. In DNA form, the CDR3 reads TGTGCCAGCAGTCAACAGGGGAATCAGCCCCAGCATTTT. This sequence encodes CASSQQGNQPQHF. The whole variable domain, remainder taken from reference TRBV7-9 and TRBJ1-5, is DTGVSQNPRHKITKRGQNVTFRCDPISEHNRLYWYRQTLGQGPEFLTYFQNEAQLEKSRLLSDRFSAERPKGSFSTLEIQRTEQGDSAMYLCASSQQGNQPQHFGDGTRLSIL.

The V call is TRBV2, the J call TRBJ2-1; TRBD2 aligns across 12 bases. V was clipped by 3 bases and J by 8 bases; unmatched bases: 5. CDR1 is SNHLY, CDR2 FYNNEI, per germline. This CDR3 is 15 amino acids long. This CDR3 is CASSEGLAGRHEQFF. As DNA, the CDR3 is TGTGCCAGCAGTGAGGGACTAGCGGGCCGCCATGAGCAGTTCTTC.

This clone has only one observation. V and J are TRBV19 and TRBJ1-6; D is undetermined. V was clipped by 2 bases and J by 7 bases, with 9 bases between them. The CDR3 contains 14 residues. Germline-derived CDR1 and CDR2 are LNHDA and SQIVND (reference sequence). The CDR3: CASSIREGNSPLHF. DNA of the CDR3: TGTGCCAGTAGTATACGGGAGGGAAATTCACCCCTCCACTTT.

This clone has more than one count but fewer than ten. This sequence joins TRBV2 and TRBJ1-1; the D gene is possibly TRBD1 (5 bases). CDR1 SNHLY and CDR2 FYNNEI come from the germline V gene. This CDR3 has 14 amino acids. The V and J ends lost 4 bases and 1 base respectively, with 10 bases between them. The CDR3 DNA reads as TGTGCCAGCAGTGCGTGGGGCGAGAACACTGAAGCTTTCTTT. This translates into CASSAWGENTEAFF.

This clone occurred a few times. The gene calls are TRBV10-3 and TRBJ1-1, with TRBD1 identical over 9 bases. Germline trimming cut 5 bases from V and 6 bases from J; bases unmatched to any gene: 7. The CDR3 is made up of 14 amino acids. From germline, CDR1 is ENHRY and CDR2 SYGVKD. The CDR3 spells CAISRGTGPPEAFF. The CDR3 DNA sequence: TGTGCCATCAGTAGGGGGACAGGGCCCCCTGAAGCTTTCTTT.